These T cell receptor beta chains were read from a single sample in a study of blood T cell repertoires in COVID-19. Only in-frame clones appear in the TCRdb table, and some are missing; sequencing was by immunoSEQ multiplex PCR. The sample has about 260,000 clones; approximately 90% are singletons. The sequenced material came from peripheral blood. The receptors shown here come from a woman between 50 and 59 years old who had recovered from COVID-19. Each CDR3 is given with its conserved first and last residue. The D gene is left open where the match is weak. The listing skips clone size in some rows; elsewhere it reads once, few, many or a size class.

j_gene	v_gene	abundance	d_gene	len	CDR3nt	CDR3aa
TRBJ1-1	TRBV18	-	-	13	TGTGCCAGCTCATCCAGACAGGCCACTGAAGCTTTCTTT	CASSSRQATEAFF
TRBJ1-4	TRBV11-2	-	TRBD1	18	TGTGCCAGCAGCGCTGGCCCCCCATGGGACAGGGTCGGGGAAAAACTGTTTTTT	CASSAGPPWDRVGEKLFF
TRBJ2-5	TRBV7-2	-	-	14	TGTGCCAGCAGCTTAGATAAGCCCCAAGAGACCCAGTACTTC	CASSLDKPQETQYF
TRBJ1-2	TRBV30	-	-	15	TGTGCCTGGAGTCGGCGGGGGGGTGCGAACTATGGCTACACCTTC	CAWSRRGGANYGYTF
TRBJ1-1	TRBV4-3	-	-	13	TGCGCCAGCAGCCGGACAATGAACACTGAAGCTTTCTTT	CASSRTMNTEAFF
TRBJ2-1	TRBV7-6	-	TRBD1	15	TGTGCCAGCCGACAGGACAGGGGGCTCCACAATGAGCAGTTCTTC	CASRQDRGLHNEQFF
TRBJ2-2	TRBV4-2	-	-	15	TGTGCCAGCAGCCAGTTTTTAGGGGTGGCCGGGGAGCTGTTTTTT	CASSQFLGVAGELFF
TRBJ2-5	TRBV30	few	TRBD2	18	TGTGCCTGGAGCGAAAGACCCTTTCTAGCGGGCCTCCAAGAGACCCAGTACTTC	CAWSERPFLAGLQETQYF
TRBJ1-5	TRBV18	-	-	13	TGTGCCAGCTCCGGACAGAGCAATCAGCCCCAGCATTTT	CASSGQSNQPQHF
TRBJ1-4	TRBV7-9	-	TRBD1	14	TGTGCCAGCAGCGAGGGACAGGGGGTCGAAAAACTGTTTTTT	CASSEGQGVEKLFF
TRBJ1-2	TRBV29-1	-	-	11	TGCAGCGTTGGCAGTAACTATGGCTACACCTTC	CSVGSNYGYTF
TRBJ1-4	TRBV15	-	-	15	TGTGCCACCAGCACCCTAGGGGGGGCGCCTGAAAAACTGTTTTTT	CATSTLGGAPEKLFF
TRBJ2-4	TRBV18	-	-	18	TGTGCCAGCTCACCACCGGTTTGGGGGCAGGAGGCCAAAAACATTCAGTACTTC	CASSPPVWGQEAKNIQYF
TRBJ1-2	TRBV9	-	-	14	TGTGCCAGCAGCATGGGGCGACTTGGCTATGGCTACACCTTC	CASSMGRLGYGYTF
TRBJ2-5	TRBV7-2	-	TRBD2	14	TGTGCCAGCAGCCACACTAGCGAAGTCGGGACCCAGTACTTC	CASSHTSEVGTQYF
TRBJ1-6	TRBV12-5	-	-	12	TGTGCTAGTGGTTTGTCGGCAGGGACCCTCCACTTT	CASGLSAGTLHF
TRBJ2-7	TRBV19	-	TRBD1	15	TGTGCCAGTAGTATAACGTTAGGGACAGACTACGAGCAGTACTTC	CASSITLGTDYEQYF
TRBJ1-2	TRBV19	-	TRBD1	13	TGTGCCAGTATGCTACTACAGGGGACTGGCTACACCTTC	CASMLLQGTGYTF
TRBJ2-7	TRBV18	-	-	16	TGTGCCAGCTCACCACTCGGAACAGGGCATGTGGGCGAGCAGTACTTC	CASSPLGTGHVGEQYF
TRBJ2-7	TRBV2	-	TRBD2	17	TGTGCCAGCAGTGAAAAGTGGCTGGGACTAGCGGGGCGCGAGCAGTACTTC	CASSEKWLGLAGREQYF
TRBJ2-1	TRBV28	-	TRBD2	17	TGTGCCAGCAGTTTATCCCGCCTGCGGGAGAAGAATAATGAGCAGTTCTTC	CASSLSRLREKNNEQFF
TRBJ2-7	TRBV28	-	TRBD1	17	TGTGCCAGCAGTTTATGGACCGTCGACAGGGGCTCCCTCTGGCAGTACTTC	CASSLWTVDRGSLWQYF
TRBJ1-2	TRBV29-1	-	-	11	TGCAGCGGGGTGTCGGGAAGTGGCTACACCTTC	CSGVSGSGYTF